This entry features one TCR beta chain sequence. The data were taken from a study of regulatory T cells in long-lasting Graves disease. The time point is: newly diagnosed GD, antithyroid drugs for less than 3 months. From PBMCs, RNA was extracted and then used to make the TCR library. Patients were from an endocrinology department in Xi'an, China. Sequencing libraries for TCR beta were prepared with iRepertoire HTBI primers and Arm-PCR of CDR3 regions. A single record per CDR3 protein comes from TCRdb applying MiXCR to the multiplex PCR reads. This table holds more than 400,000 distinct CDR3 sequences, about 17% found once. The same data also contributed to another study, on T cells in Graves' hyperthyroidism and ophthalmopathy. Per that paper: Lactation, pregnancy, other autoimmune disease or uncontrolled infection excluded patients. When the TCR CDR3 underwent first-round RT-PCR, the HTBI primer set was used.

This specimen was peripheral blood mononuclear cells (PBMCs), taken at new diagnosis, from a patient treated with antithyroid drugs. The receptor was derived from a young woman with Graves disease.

CDR3 in amino acids: CASSLFVTSAAEELFF. CDR3 sequence (DNA): TGTGCCAGCAGTTTATTTGTGACTAGCGCCGCCGAGGAGCTGTTTTTT. The V gene is TRBV28, the J gene TRBJ2-2, with 8 bases fitting TRBD2. From germline, CDR1 is MDHEN and CDR2 SYDVKM. The CDR3 sequence is 16 residues long. V shed 1 base, J shed 10 bases, and the junction held 11 bases outside the gene matches.